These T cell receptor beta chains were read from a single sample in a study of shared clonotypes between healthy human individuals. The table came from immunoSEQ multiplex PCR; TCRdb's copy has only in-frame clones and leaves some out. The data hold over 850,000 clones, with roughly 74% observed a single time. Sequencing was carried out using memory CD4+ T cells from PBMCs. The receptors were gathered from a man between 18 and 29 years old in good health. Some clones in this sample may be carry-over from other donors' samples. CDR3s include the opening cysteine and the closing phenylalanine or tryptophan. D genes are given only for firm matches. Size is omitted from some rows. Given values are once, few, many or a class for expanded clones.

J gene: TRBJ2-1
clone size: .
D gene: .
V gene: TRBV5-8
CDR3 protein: CASSLWGASYNEQFF
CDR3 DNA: TGTGCCAGCAGCTTGTGGGGGGCTTCCTACAATGAGCAGTTCTTC

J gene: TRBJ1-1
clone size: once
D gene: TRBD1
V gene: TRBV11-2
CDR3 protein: CASSNRQGGQAFF
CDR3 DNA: TGTGCCAGCAGCAATCGACAGGGGGGGCAAGCTTTCTTT

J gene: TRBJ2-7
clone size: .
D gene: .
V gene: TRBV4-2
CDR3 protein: CASSQDLGHPSYEQYF
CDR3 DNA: TGTGCCAGCAGCCAAGATTTGGGACACCCTTCCTACGAGCAGTACTTC

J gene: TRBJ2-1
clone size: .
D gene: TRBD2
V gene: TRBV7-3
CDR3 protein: CASSLRGTSGRANEQFF
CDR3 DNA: TGTGCCAGCAGCTTACGGGGTACTAGCGGGAGGGCTAATGAGCAGTTCTTC

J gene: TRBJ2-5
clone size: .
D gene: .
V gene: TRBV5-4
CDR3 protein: CASSLGPRGQETQYF
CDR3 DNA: TGTGCCAGCAGCCTGGGACCTAGGGGGCAAGAGACCCAGTACTTC

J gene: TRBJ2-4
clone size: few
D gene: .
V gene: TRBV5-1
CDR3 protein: CASSLGQKNIQYF
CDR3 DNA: TGCGCCAGCAGCTTGGGACAGAAAAACATTCAGTACTTC

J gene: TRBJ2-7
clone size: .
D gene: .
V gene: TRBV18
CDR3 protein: CASSKAGSSYEQYF
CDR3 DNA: TGTGCCAGCTCAAAGGCGGGTAGCTCCTACGAGCAGTACTTC

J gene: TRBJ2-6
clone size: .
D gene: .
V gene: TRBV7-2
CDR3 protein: CASSLVGGVSGANVLTF
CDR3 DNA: TGTGCCAGCAGCTTAGTAGGCGGGGTCTCTGGGGCCAACGTCCTGACTTTC

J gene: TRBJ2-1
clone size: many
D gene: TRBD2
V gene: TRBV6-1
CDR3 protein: CASSARGLGHNEQFF
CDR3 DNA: TGTGCCAGCAGTGCTCGTGGACTAGGACACAATGAGCAGTTCTTC

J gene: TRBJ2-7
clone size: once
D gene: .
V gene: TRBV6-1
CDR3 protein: CASSTRGDSYEQYF
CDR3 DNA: TGTGCCAGCAGCACACGAGGAGATTCCTACGAGCAGTACTTC